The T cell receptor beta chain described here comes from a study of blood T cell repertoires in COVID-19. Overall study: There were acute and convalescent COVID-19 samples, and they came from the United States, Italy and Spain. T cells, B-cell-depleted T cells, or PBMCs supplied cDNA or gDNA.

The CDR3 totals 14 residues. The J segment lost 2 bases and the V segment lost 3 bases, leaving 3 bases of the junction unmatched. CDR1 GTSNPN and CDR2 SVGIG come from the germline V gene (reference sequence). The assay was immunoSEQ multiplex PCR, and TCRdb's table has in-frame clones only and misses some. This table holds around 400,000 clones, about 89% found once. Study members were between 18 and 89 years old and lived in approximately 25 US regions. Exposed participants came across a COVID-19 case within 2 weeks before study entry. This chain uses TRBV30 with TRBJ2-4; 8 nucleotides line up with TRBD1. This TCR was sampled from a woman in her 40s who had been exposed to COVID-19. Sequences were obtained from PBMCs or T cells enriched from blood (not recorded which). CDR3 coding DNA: TGTGCCTGGAGGCAGGGGGCGACCAAAAACATTCAGTACTTC. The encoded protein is CAWRQGATKNIQYF.